The T cell receptor (beta chain) under discussion was sequenced for a study of PD-1 blockade in classical Hodgkin lymphoma. Assay: immunoSEQ multiplex PCR; the TCRdb copy retains only in-frame clones and omits some. The sample consists of 23,000 or so clones, approximately 78% of them appearing once. After autologous stem cell transplantation all patients relapsed, and prior brentuximab vedotin exposure differed between cohorts. A word on this clone: Its antigen remains unknown.

V gave up 0 bases and J gave up 11 bases, with 17 bases separating them. There are 14 residues in the CDR3. Per the germline V gene, CDR1 is MNHNS and CDR2 is SASEGT. Overall study results and limits: Relapsed/refractory patients reportedly had lower baseline diversity than newly diagnosed patients. A significant rise in TCR diversity by C4D1 was seen for CD4+ but not CD8+ cells. Complete responders' diversity at baseline resembled that of newly diagnosed patients. Excluded were patients who started nivolumab under 1 year after ASCT, a group that had lower diversity.

The sequence was obtained from a human donor with classical Hodgkin lymphoma. The material was peripheral blood mononuclear cells (PBMCs), obtained before the second cycle of nivolumab. V gene TRBV6-1 combines with J gene TRBJ2-7; D uncertain. The CDR3: CASSEAERRARKYF. CDR3 bases: TGTGCCAGCAGTGAAGCGGAACGGAGAGCAAGGAAGTACTTC.